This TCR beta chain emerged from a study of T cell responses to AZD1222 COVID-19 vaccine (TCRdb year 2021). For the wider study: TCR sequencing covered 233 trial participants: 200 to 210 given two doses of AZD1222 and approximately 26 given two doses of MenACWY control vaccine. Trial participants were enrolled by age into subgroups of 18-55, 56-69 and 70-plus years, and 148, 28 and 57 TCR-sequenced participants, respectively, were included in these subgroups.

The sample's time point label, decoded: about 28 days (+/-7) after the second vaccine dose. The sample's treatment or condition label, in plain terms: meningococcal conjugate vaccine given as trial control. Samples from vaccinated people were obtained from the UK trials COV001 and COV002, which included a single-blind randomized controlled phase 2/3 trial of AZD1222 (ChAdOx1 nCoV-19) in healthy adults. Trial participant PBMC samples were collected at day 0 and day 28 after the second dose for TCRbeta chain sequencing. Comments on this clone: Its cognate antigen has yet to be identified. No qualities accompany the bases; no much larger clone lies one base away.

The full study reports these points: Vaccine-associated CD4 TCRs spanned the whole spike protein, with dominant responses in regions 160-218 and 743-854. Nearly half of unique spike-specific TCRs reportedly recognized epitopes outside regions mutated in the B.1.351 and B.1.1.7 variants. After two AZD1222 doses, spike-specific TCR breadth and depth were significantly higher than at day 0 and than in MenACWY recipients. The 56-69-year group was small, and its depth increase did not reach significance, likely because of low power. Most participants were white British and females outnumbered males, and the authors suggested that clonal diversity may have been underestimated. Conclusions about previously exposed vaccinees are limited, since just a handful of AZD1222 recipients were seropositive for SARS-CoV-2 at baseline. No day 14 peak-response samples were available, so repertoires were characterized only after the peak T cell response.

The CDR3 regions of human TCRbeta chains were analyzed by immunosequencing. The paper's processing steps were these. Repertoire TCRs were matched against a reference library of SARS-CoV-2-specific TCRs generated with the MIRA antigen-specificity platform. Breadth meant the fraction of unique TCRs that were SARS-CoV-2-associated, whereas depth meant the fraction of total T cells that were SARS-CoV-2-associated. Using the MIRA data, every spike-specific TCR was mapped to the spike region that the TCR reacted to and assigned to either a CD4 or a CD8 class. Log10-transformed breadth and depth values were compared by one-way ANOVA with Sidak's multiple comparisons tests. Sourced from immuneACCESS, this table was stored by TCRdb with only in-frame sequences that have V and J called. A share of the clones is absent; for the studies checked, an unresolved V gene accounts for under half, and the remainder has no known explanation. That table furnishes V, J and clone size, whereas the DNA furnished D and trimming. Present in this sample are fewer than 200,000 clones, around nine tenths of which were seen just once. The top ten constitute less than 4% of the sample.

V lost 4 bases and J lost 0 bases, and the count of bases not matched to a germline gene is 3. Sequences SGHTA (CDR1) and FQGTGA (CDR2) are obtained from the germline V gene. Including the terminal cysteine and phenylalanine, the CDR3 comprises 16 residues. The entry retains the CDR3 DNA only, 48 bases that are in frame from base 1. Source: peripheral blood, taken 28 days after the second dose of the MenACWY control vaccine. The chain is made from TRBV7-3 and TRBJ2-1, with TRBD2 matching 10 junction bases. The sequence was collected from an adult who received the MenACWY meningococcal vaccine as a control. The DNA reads TGTGCCAGCAGCTCGACTAGCGGGTACTCCTACAATGAGCAGTTCTTC. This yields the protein CASSSTSGYSYNEQFF.